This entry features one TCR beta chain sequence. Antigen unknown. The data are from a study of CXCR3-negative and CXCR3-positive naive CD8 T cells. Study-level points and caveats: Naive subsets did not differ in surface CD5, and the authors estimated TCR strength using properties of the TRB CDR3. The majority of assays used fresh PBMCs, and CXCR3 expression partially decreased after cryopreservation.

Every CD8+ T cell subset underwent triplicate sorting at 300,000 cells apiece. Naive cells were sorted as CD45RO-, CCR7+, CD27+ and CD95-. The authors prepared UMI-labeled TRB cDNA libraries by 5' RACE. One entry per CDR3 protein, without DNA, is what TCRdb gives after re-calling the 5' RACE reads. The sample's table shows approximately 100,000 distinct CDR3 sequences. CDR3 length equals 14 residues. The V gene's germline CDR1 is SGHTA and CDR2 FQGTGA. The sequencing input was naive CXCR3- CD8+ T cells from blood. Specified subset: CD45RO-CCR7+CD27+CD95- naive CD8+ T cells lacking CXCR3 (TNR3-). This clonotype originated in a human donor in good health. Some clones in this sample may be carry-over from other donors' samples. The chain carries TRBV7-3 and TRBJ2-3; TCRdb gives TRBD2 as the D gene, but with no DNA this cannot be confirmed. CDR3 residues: CASSLTGGTDTQYF.